The source of this TCR beta chain is a study of human T cells and chemical hapten exposure. The overall study: It was small differences in pooled library volume that mainly caused per-sample TCR yields to vary.

Study-wide points: Following DPC sensitization, TCRs present above 1 in 1000 frequency showed no change.

In the source study's methods: A per-sample median of about 100,000 TCRs was observed, with counts ranging from roughly 20,000 to 750,000. TCRdb passed the RACE reads through MiXCR, listing each CDR3 protein once. TCRdb's processing, not the authors' own work, is the source of the V and J calls. The repertoire holds around 130,000 distinct CDR3 sequences, with more than 7.5% as singletons. Described time point: healthy volunteer bleed at 2 weeks. Extraction of total RNA was performed on unfractionated whole blood. Per germline, CDR1 ENHRY and CDR2 SYGVKD. Trimming cost V 3 bases and J 5 bases, with 18 bases left between them. This CDR3 is 16 amino acids long. In the case of this clonotype: Its target is not known.

The rearrangement joins TRBV10-3 to TRBJ2-3; D tentatively reads TRBD1 or TRBD2 (5 bases each). The sample comprised whole blood. The TCR sequence derives from a male donor in good health. Some clones in this sample may be carry-over from other donors' samples. As DNA, the CDR3 is TGTGCCATCAGTGAACCCAGTCGAAGTGGGGGAGATACGCAGTATTTT. Amino acids: CAISEPSRSGGDTQYF.